This TCR beta chain was captured by sequencing in a study of identical twins' blood T cells. Turning to this clonotype: Its antigen is not known. Mismatch with germline at one junction end may stem from a read error.

Study outcomes and limitations: Each donor's most abundant TCRbeta clonotypes shared more CDR3 sequences with her twin than unrelated donors. V gene usage reportedly matched far better within twin pairs than unrelated donors.

The V gene's germline CDR1 is KGHDR and CDR2 SFDVKD. The CDR3 is 17 amino acids. TCR cDNA libraries came from RNA via a modified published protocol. TCRdb re-called the 5' RACE reads with MiXCR, one entry per CDR3 protein. The sample gives about 370,000 distinct CDR3 sequences, about 28% of which show up once; 5.5% to 7% is in the top ten. The TCR was taken from a woman between 18 and 49 years old in good health. The genes are TRBV24-1 and TRBJ2-3; 8 nucleotides align to TRBD2. Material for sequencing was PBMCs. The CDR3 DNA is TGTGCCACCAGTGATCCATTAGGCGGGGGGAGCACAGATACGAAGTATTTT. It is translated as CATSDPLGGGSTDTKYF.